The sequence of this T cell receptor (beta chain) was determined in a study of shared clonotypes between healthy human individuals. The donor population consisted of healthy HIV-negative adults with no recent acute infections or vaccinations. Unsorted PBMC DNA was run through sequencing on ten immunoSEQ deep assay plates. Only in-frame clones appear in the TCRdb table, and some are missing; sequencing was by immunoSEQ multiplex PCR. The profile shows nearly 500,000 clones, about three quarters of them singletons. The CDR3 loop spans 13 amino acids. CDR1 LNHNV and CDR2 YYDKDF come from the germline V gene (reference sequence). V was cut by 4 bases and J by 1 base, with 7 bases left in between.

This clonotype originated in a woman in her forties in good health. Some clones in this sample may be carry-over from other donors' samples. The chain is built from TRBV15 and TRBJ2-5; the D is unclear. Sequencing was carried out using PBMCs. The CDR3 loop is CATSIDIQETQYF. The CDR3 DNA follows: TGTGCCACCAGCATTGACATCCAAGAGACCCAGTACTTC.